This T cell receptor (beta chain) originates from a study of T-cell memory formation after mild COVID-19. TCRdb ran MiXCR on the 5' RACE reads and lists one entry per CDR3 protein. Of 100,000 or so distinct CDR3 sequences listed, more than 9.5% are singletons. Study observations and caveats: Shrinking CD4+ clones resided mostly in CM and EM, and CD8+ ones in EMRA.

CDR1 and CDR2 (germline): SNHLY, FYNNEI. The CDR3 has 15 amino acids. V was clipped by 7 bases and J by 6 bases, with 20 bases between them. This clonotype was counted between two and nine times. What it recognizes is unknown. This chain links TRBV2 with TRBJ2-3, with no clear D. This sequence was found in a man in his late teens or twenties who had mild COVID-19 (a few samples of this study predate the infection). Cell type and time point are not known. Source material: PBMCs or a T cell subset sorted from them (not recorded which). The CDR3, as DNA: TGTGCCAGCATTCCGAGGACGATCCGGCCGGATACGCAGTATTTT. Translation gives CASIPRTIRPDTQYF.